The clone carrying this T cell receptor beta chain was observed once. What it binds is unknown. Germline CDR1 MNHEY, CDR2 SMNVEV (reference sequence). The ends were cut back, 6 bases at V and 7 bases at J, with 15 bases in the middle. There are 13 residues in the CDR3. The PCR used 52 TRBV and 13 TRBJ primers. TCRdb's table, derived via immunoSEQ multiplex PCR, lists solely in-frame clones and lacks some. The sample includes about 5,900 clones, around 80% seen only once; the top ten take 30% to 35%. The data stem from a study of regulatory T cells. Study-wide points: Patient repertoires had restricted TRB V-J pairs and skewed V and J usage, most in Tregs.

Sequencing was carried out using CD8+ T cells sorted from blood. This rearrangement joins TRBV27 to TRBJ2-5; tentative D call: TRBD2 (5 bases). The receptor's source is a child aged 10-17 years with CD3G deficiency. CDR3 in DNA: TGTGCCAGCAGCCCGGGCCCCGCGGGGACCCAGTACTTC. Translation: CASSPGPAGTQYF.